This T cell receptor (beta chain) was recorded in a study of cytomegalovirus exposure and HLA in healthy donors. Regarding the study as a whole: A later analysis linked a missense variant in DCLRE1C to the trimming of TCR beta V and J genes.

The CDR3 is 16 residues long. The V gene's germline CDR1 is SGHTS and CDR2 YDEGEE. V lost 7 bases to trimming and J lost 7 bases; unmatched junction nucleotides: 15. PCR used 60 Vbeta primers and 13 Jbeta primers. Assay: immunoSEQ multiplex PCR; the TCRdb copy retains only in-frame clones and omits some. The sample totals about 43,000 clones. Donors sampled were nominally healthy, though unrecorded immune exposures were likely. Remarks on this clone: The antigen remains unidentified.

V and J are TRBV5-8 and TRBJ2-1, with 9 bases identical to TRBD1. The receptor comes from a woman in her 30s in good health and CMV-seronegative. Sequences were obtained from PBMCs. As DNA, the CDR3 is TGTGCCAGCGCCCTGGGAGGTGGGACAGGGAAGAATGAGCAGTTCTTC. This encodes CASALGGGTGKNEQFF.